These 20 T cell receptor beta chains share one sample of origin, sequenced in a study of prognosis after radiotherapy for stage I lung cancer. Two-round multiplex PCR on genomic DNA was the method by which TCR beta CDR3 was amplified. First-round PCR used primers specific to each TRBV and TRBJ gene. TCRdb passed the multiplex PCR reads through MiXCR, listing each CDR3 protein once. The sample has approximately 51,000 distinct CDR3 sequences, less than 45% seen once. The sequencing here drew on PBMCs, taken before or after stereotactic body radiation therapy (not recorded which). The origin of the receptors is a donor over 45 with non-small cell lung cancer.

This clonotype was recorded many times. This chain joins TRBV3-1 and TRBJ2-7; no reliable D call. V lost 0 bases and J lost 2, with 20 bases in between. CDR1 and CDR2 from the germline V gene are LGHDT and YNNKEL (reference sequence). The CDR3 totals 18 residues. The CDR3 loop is CASSQDPHRTGGTYEQYF. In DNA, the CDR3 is TGTGCCAGCAGCCAAGATCCCCATCGGACGGGCGGAACCTACGAGCAGTACTTC.

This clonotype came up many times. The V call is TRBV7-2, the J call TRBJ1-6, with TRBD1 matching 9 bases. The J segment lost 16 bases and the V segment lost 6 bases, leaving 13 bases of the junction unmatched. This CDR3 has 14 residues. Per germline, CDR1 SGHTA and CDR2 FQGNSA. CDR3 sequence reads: CASSLTGTGQGLHF. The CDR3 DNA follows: TGTGCCAGCAGTTTGACCGGGACAGGGCAAGGTCTCCACTTT.

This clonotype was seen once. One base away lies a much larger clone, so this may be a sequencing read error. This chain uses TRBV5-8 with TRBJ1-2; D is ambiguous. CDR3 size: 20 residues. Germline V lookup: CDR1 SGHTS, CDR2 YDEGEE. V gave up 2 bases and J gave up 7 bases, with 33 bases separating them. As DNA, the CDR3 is TGTGCCAGCAGCTTTAGTCCTGAGGTACTGGACGGATCGCCGGGTCTTGGCTACACCTTC. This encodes CASSFSPEVLDGSPGLGYTF. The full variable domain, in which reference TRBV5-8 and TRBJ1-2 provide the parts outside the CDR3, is EAGVTQSPTHLIKTRGQQATLRCSPISGHTSVYWYQQALGLGLQFLLWYDEGEERNRGNFPPRFSGRQFPNYSSELNVNALELEDSALYLCASSFSPEVLDGSPGLGYTFGSGTRLTVV.

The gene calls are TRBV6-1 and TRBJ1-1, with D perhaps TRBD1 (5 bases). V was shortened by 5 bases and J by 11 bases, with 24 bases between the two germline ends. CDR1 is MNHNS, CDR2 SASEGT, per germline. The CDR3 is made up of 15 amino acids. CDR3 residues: CASSIRAGDRENAFF. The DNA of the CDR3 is TGTGCCAGCAGTATACGGGCCGGGGACCGAGAGAATGCTTTCTTT.

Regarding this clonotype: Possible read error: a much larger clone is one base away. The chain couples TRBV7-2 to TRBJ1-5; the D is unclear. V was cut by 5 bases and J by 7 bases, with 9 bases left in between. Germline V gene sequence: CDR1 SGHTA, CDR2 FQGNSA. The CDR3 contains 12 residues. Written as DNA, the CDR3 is TGTGCCAGCAGCCTTGAGTGCCAGCCCCAGCATTTT. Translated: CASSLECQPQHF.

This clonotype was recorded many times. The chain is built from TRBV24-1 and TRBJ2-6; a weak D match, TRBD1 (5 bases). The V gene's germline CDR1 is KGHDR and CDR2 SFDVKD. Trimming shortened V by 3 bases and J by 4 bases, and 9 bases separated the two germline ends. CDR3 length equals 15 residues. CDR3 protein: CATSDVRQGANVLTF. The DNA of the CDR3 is TGTGCCACCAGTGATGTGAGACAGGGGGCCAACGTCCTGACTTTC.

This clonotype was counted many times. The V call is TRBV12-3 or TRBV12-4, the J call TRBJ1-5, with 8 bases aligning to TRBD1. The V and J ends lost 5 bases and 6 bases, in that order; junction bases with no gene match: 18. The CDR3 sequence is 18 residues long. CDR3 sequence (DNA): TGTGCCAGCAGTATTACTGTCAACAGGGGGGGAGATGGTCAGCCCCAGCATTTT. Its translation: CASSITVNRGGDGQPQHF.

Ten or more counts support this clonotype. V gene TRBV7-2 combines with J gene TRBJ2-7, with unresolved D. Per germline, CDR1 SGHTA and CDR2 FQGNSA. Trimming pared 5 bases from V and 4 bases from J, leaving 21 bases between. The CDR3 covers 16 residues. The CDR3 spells CASSPAPSALGYEQYF. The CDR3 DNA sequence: TGTGCCAGCAGCCCCGCGCCGTCGGCTCTTGGGTACGAGCAGTACTTC.

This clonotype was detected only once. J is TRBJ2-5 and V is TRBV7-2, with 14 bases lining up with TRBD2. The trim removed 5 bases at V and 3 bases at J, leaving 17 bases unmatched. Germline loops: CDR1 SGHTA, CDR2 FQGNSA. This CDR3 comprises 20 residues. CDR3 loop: CASSPWTSGGTRPRKETQYF. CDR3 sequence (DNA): TGTGCCAGCAGCCCCTGGACTAGCGGGGGGACCCGGCCCAGAAAAGAGACCCAGTACTTC.

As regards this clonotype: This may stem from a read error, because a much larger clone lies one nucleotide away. CDR3 coding DNA: TGTTCCACCAGCAGATCCGGGAGGGGGCGCGGAGAGACCCAGTACTTC. Translating gives CSTSRSGRGRGETQYF. V usage is TRBV15 and J usage is TRBJ2-5; D may be TRBD2 (8 bases). The CDR3 contains 16 residues. Germline CDR1 reads LNHNV; CDR2 reads YYDKDF (reference sequence).

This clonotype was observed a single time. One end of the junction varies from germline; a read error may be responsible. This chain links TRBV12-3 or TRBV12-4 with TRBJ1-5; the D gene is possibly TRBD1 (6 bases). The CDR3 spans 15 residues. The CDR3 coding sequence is TGTGCCAGCAGCCAGACGGGGGCACCGGTTCAGCCTCAGCATTTT. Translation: CASSQTGAPVQPQHF.

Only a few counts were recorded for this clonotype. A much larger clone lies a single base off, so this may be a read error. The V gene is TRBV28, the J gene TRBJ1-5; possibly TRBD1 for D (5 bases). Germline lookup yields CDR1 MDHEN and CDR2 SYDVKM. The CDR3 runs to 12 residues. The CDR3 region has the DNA TGTGCCGGCAGTTTACAGGAACAGCCCCAGCATTTT. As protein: CAGSLQEQPQHF. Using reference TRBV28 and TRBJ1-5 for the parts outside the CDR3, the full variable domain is DVKVTQSSRYLVKRTGEKVFLECVQDMDHENMFWYRQDPGLGLRLIYFSYDVKMKEKGDIPEGYSVSREKKERFSLILESASTNQTSMYLCAGSLQEQPQHFGDGTRLSIL.

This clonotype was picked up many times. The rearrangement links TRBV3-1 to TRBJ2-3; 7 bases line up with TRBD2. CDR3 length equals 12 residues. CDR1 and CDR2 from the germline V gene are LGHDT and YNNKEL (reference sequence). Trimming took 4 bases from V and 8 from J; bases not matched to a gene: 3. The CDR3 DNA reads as TGTGCCAGCAGCCCCTTAGCGGGTACGCAGTATTTT. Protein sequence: CASSPLAGTQYF.

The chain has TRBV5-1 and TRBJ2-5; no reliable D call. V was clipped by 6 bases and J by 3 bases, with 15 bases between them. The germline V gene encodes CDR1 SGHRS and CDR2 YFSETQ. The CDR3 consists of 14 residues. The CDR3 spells CASNQVQLKETQYF. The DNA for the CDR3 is TGCGCCAGCAACCAGGTACAGCTGAAAGAGACCCAGTACTTC.

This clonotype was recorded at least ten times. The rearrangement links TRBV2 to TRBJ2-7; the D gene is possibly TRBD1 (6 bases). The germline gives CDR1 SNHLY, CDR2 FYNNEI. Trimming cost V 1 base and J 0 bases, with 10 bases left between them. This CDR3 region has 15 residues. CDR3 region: CASSEGQGSSYEQYF. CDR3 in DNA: TGTGCCAGCAGTGAAGGCCAGGGGTCCTCCTACGAGCAGTACTTC.

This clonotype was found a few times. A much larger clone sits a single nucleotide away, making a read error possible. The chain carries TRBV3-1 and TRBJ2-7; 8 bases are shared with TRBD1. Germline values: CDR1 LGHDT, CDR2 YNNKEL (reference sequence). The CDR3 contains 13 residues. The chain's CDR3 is CAISRGQAYEQYF. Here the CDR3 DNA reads TGTGCCATCAGCCGGGGACAGGCCTACGAGCAGTACTTC.

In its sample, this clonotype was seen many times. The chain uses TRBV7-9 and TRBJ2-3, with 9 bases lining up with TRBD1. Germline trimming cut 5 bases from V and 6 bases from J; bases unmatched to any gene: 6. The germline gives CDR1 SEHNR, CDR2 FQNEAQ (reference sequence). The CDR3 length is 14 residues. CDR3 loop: CASSLQGAWDTQYF. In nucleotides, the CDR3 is TGTGCCAGCAGCCTACAGGGGGCGTGGGATACGCAGTATTTT.

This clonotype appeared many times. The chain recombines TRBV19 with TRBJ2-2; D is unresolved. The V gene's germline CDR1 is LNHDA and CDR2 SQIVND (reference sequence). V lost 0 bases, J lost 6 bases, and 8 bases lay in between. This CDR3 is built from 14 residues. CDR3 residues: CASSIDSAAGELFF. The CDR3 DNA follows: TGTGCCAGTAGTATAGATTCGGCCGCCGGGGAGCTGTTTTTT.

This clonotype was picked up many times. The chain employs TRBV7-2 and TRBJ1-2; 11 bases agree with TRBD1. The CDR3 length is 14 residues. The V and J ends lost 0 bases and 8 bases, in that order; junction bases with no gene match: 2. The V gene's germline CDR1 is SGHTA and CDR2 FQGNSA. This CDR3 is CASSLAGTGGGYTF. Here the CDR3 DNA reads TGTGCCAGCAGCTTAGCGGGGACAGGGGGAGGCTACACCTTC.

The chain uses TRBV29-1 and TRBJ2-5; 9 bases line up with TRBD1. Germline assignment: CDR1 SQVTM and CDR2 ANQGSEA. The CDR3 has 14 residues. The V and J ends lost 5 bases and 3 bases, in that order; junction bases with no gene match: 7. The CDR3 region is CSVLRDRDKETQYF. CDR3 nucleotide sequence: TGCAGCGTTCTCCGGGACAGGGACAAAGAGACCCAGTACTTC.